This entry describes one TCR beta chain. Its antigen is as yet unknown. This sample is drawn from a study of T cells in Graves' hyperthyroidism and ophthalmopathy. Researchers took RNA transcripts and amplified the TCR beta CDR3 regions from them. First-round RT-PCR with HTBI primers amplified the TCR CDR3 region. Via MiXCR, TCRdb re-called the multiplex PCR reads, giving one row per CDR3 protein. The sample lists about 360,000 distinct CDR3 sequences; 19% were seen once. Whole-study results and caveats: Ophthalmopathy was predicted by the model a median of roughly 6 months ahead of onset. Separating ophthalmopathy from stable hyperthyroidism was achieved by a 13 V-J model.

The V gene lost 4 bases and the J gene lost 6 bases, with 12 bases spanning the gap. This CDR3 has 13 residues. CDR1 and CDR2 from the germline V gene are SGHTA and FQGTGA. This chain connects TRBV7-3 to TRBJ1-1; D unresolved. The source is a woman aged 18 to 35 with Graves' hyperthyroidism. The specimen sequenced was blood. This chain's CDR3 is CASSSYRRAEAFF. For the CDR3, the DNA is TGTGCCAGCAGCTCTTACAGACGCGCTGAAGCTTTCTTT.